The source of this T cell receptor beta chain is a study of T cell clonality in common variable immunodeficiency. This clone was recorded many times. Its matching antigen is unknown. With the read ending 3 residues before the CDR3 end, the germline J gene is used to fill in that end. This CDR3 comprises 14 residues. Looked up from germline, CDR1 is DFQATT and CDR2 is SNEGSKA (reference sequence). With 6 bases removed from V and 0 bases from J, the gap between germline ends came to 12 bases. Clones were read by immunoSEQ multiplex PCR, and TCRdb kept only the in-frame ones, dropping some. The sample contains 35,000 or so clones, none occurring once; approximately 3% lies in the top ten. Most patients and controls had Caucasian heritage. Notes on the study in general: TCRbeta clonality was increased in CVID versus healthy controls.

This chain connects TRBV20-1 to TRBJ1-3; D is unclear. The TCR comes from a person between 18 and 75 years old in good health. What was sequenced was peripheral blood mononuclear cells. CDR3: CSAPAGGSGNTIYF. The CDR3 DNA, read in part, is TGCAGTGCCCCGGCGGGCGGCTCTGGAAACACC.